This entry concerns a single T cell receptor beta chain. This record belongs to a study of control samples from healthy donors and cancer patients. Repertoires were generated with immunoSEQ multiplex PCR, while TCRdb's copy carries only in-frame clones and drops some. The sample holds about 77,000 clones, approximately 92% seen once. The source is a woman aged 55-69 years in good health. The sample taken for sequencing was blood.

The CDR3 nucleotides read TGTGCCAGCAGTCCCACAGATACGCAGTATTTT. It is translated as CASSPTDTQYF. The chain carries TRBV12-3 or TRBV12-4 and TRBJ2-3, with D unresolved. V lost 5 bases and J 2 bases, leaving 2 bases between the germline ends. CDR3 size: 11 residues.